The 15 T cell receptor beta chains given below trace back to one sample, sequenced in a study of T cells in Graves' hyperthyroidism and ophthalmopathy. Amplification yielded TCR beta CDR3 regions, with RNA transcripts as the source. The study used the HTBI primer set for a first-round RT-PCR of the TCR CDR3. Each CDR3 protein gets one entry after TCRdb re-called the multiplex PCR reads with MiXCR. The data hold a few hundred thousand distinct CDR3 sequences, with roughly 15% observed a single time. The sequenced material came from blood. The receptors stem from a woman aged 25 to 39 with Graves' ophthalmopathy.

The chain couples TRBV7-2 to TRBJ2-5; 9 positions agree with TRBD2. Germline assignment: CDR1 SGHTA and CDR2 FQGNSA. CDR3 length: 16 residues. Trimming at V came to 0 bases and at J to 1 base, leaving 3 bases not matched to a gene. This chain's CDR3 is CASSLASGSIQETQYF. In DNA form, the CDR3 reads TGTGCCAGCAGCTTAGCTAGCGGGAGTATCCAAGAGACCCAGTACTTC.

This clonotype was counted only a few times. The CDR3 loop reads CAIGQAGNTEAFF. The CDR3 nucleotides read TGTGCCATAGGACAGGCGGGGAACACTGAAGCTTTCTTT. V is TRBV10-3 and J is TRBJ1-1; 7 positions agree with TRBD1. V dropped 9 bases and J dropped 1; count of bases not matched to a gene: 5. Germline assignment: CDR1 ENHRY and CDR2 SYGVKD. The CDR3 length is 13 residues.

V and J are TRBV28 and TRBJ2-3, with D tentatively TRBD1 (6 bases). There are 15 residues in the CDR3. The V and J ends lost 8 bases and 0 bases respectively, with 15 bases between them. Germline V gene sequence: CDR1 MDHEN, CDR2 SYDVKM. Written as DNA, the CDR3 is TGTGCCAGCGTGCACAGGGCCCTAAGCACAGATACGCAGTATTTT. Translating gives CASVHRALSTDTQYF.

This clonotype was counted many times. The CDR3 DNA reads as TGCAGCGTTCGGGGAGGACAGCTTAGTTACACAGATACGCAGTATTTT. It codes for CSVRGGQLSYTDTQYF. This chain connects TRBV29-1 to TRBJ2-3; either TRBD1 or TRBD2 may supply D (6 bases each). The CDR3 runs to 16 residues. Per the germline V gene, CDR1 is SQVTM and CDR2 is ANQGSEA. The ends were cut back, 5 bases at V and 2 bases at J, with 20 bases in the middle.

The chain uses TRBV7-8 and TRBJ1-5; 9 bases match TRBD1. This CDR3 has 16 residues. V shed 2 bases, J shed 6 bases, and the junction held 8 bases outside the gene matches. Germline CDR1 and CDR2: SGHVS and FQNEAQ. CDR3: CASSLRQGQGGQPQHF. The DNA of the CDR3 is TGTGCCAGCAGCTTAAGGCAGGGACAGGGTGGTCAGCCCCAGCATTTT.

This chain connects TRBV7-9 to TRBJ1-2, with D tentatively TRBD1 (6 bases). This CDR3 comprises 16 residues. The V and J ends lost 0 bases and 4 bases respectively, with 15 bases between them. The germline gives CDR1 SEHNR, CDR2 FQNEAQ (reference sequence). CDR3 region: CASSLASGVRSYGYTF. CDR3 in DNA: TGTGCCAGCAGCTTAGCCTCAGGGGTGAGGAGCTATGGCTACACCTTC.

This rearrangement joins TRBV12-3 or TRBV12-4 to TRBJ1-5; D possibly corresponds to TRBD1 (5 bases). The CDR3 spans 14 residues. The V end lost 5 bases, the J end lost 3 bases, and 11 bases lay between the germline ends. The CDR3: CASSGGFDNQPQHF. CDR3 nucleotides: TGTGCCAGCAGTGGGGGATTCGACAATCAGCCCCAGCATTTT.

The CDR3 nucleotides are TGTGCCAGCAATAGCGGGAGCCTATACAATGAGCAGTTCTTC. It yields the protein CASNSGSLYNEQFF. The V call is TRBV7-3, the J call TRBJ2-1; TRBD2 matches 9 bases. The J segment lost 4 bases and the V segment lost 7 bases, leaving 5 bases of the junction unmatched. Germline V lookup: CDR1 SGHTA, CDR2 FQGTGA. CDR3 length equals 14 residues.

This clonotype was seen a few times. The chain carries TRBV7-9 and TRBJ1-5; tentative D call: TRBD1 (6 bases). This CDR3 is 16 amino acids long. The germline gives CDR1 SEHNR, CDR2 FQNEAQ (reference sequence). Trimming cost V 3 bases and J 5 bases, with 17 bases left between them. Written as DNA, the CDR3 is TGTGCCAGCAGCTTCGAACAGGGATGGGGGGATCAGCCCCAGCATTTT. Its translation is CASSFEQGWGDQPQHF.

This clonotype has ten or more counts. The rearrangement joins TRBV30 to TRBJ1-2; D may be TRBD1 (5 bases). CDR1 is GTSNPN, CDR2 SVGIG, per germline (reference sequence). The CDR3 extends over 12 amino acids. The V end lost 3 bases, the J end lost 3 bases, and 8 bases lay between the germline ends. The CDR3: CAWSQGDYGYTF. CDR3 sequence (DNA): TGTGCCTGGAGCCAAGGGGACTATGGCTACACCTTC.

The chain recombines TRBV20-1 with TRBJ2-1; 7 bases map to TRBD2. Germline loops: CDR1 DFQATT, CDR2 SNEGSKA (reference sequence). The trim removed 0 bases at V and 3 bases at J, leaving 5 bases unmatched. This CDR3 comprises 15 residues. CDR3 amino acids: CSARDGGESYNEQFF. The CDR3 region has the DNA TGCAGTGCTAGAGATGGGGGGGAGAGCTACAATGAGCAGTTCTTC.

This clonotype was counted at least ten times. CDR3: CASNPTGGADYGYTF. The CDR3 coding sequence is TGTGCCAGCAACCCGACAGGGGGCGCCGACTATGGCTACACCTTC. This sequence joins TRBV28 and TRBJ1-2, with 10 bases fitting TRBD1. There are 15 residues in the CDR3. The V gene end was trimmed by 7 bases and the J gene end by 3 bases; junction bases not matched to a gene: 8. CDR1 and CDR2 from the germline V gene are MDHEN and SYDVKM.

There are many counts of this clonotype. J is TRBJ2-2 and V is TRBV2; no clear D. CDR1 and CDR2 from the germline V gene are SNHLY and FYNNEI. V was trimmed by 6 bases and J by 4 bases, leaving 18 bases between them. The CDR3 loop spans 16 amino acids. The CDR3 loop reads CASSWEGSGRTGELFF. The CDR3, as DNA: TGTGCCAGCAGCTGGGAAGGGTCGGGCCGCACCGGGGAGCTGTTTTTT. Together with reference TRBV2 and TRBJ2-2, the CDR3 gives the full variable domain: EPEVTQTPSHQVTQMGQEVILRCVPISNHLYFYWYRQILGQKVEFLVSFYNNEISEKSEIFDDQFSVERPDGSNFTLKIRSTKLEDSAMYFCASSWEGSGRTGELFFGEGSRLTVL.

CDR3 protein: CASSLTVAAGETGELFF. The CDR3 DNA follows: TGTGCCAGCAGTTTAACTGTCGCGGCAGGGGAAACCGGGGAGCTGTTTTTT. The chain recombines TRBV28 with TRBJ2-2; perhaps TRBD1 as D (6 bases). CDR1 is MDHEN, CDR2 SYDVKM, per germline. This CDR3 has 17 amino acids. V was shortened by 2 bases and J by 5 bases, with 18 bases between the two germline ends.

This clonotype has ten or more counts. V gene TRBV7-8 combines with J gene TRBJ1-5; D not certain. CDR3 length: 17 amino acids. V gave up 0 bases and J gave up 0 bases, with 12 bases separating them. The germline V gene has CDR1 SGHVS and CDR2 FQNEAQ. The chain's CDR3 is CASSLAEGRYSNQPQHF. As DNA, the CDR3 is TGTGCCAGCAGCTTAGCGGAAGGACGGTATAGCAATCAGCCCCAGCATTTT.